The next 9 T cell receptor beta chains were all read from a single sample in a study of T cell responses to AZD1222 COVID-19 vaccine. Generated by immunoSEQ multiplex PCR, the TCRdb table keeps only in-frame clones and is missing some. The sample consists of around 100,000 clones, roughly 84% of them appearing once. Sequencing was performed on peripheral blood, taken on day 0 of AZD1222 vaccination. All receptors come from an adult in good health.

The gene calls are TRBV24-1 and TRBJ1-6; TRBD1 agrees at 9 bases. V lost 4 bases and J lost 9; bases outside the gene matches: 9. This CDR3 has 16 residues. CDR1 is KGHDR and CDR2 is SFDVKD in the germline V gene. This chain's CDR3 is CATSDPGQGRGSPLHF. The CDR3 nucleotides are TGTGCCACCAGTGACCCGGGACAGGGTAGAGGTTCACCCCTCCACTTT.

The CDR3: CASSEPSGGAYNEQFF. CDR3 sequence (DNA): TGCGCCAGCAGTGAGCCTAGCGGGGGGGCCTACAATGAGCAGTTCTTC. The chain combines TRBV10-2 with TRBJ2-1; the match to TRBD2 covers 12 bases. This CDR3 has 16 amino acids. Per the germline V gene, CDR1 is WSHSY and CDR2 is SAAADI. With V trimmed by 2 bases and J by 2 bases, 1 base remained unmatched.

The chain recombines TRBV3-1 (or the pseudogene TRBV3-2) with TRBJ1-3, with a possible D match to TRBD1 (6 bases). Germline V gene lookup returns CDR1 LGHDT and CDR2 YNNKEL (reference sequence). The CDR3 spans 17 residues. The germline V and J ends were trimmed by 4 bases and 0 bases, with 16 bases remaining between them. The CDR3 region is CASSLEGGRPSGNTIYF. The CDR3, as DNA: TGTGCCAGCAGCCTGGAGGGGGGGCGACCCTCTGGAAACACCATATATTTT.

The V gene is TRBV9, the J gene TRBJ2-1; D may be TRBD1 or TRBD2 (5 bases each). Germline V gives CDR1 SGDLS, CDR2 YYNGEE. Trimming pared 4 bases from V and 4 bases from J, leaving 15 bases between. The CDR3 sequence is 15 residues long. CDR3 coding DNA: TGTGCCAGCAGCCCCCGGGACCCCCGGTACAATGAGCAGTTCTTC. Translation gives CASSPRDPRYNEQFF. Filled out from reference TRBV9 and TRBJ2-1, the complete variable domain reads DSGVTQTPKHLITATGQRVTLRCSPRSGDLSVYWYQQSLDQGLQFLIQYYNGEERAKGNILERFSAQQFPDLHSELNLSSLELGDSALYFCASSPRDPRYNEQFFGPGTRLTVL.

The genes are TRBV9 and TRBJ2-1; 10 bases are a match to TRBD2. Losses at the gene ends were 7 bases for V and 6 bases for J; bases not matched to a gene: 22. The CDR3 has 19 residues. Germline V gives CDR1 SGDLS, CDR2 YYNGEE. The CDR3 is CASPLRSTILAGFINEQFF. The CDR3 DNA is TGTGCCAGCCCATTAAGGAGTACTATACTAGCGGGATTCATCAATGAGCAGTTCTTC.

This rearrangement joins TRBV30 to TRBJ2-2; TRBD2 might be the D (6 bases). Deletions cut 3 bases from V and 4 bases from J, with 12 bases between. The CDR3 covers 14 residues. CDR1 and CDR2 from the germline V gene are GTSNPN and SVGIG (reference sequence). The CDR3 DNA reads TGTGCCTGGAGGGTCACCGGGGGCACCGGGGAGCTGTTTTTT. It translates to CAWRVTGGTGELFF.

V usage is TRBV28 and J usage is TRBJ1-5; the D is unclear. Trimming shortened V by 3 bases and J by 6 bases, and 18 bases separated the two germline ends. The CDR3 loop spans 16 amino acids. CDR1 and CDR2 from the germline V gene are MDHEN and SYDVKM. CDR3 DNA: TGTGCCAGCAGTTTCGAGGTCCGGGGTTTCGGTCAGCCCCAGCATTTT. It codes for CASSFEVRGFGQPQHF.

As regards this clone: At one boundary the junction diverges from the germline segment, which might be a read error. The V and J genes are TRBV24-1 and TRBJ1-6, with D unresolved. This CDR3 comprises 13 residues. Looked up from germline, CDR1 is KGHDR and CDR2 is SFDVKD. The CDR3 DNA sequence: TGTGCCACCAGTGGACGGGCTCGGGTTACCAGTTCCTTT. Encoded protein: CATSGRARVTSSF.

The CDR3 coding sequence is TGTGCCAGCAGCCAAGTTAAGCCGGGACTAGCGGGAGTTTCCAACTACGAGCAGTACTTC. Amino acid sequence: CASSQVKPGLAGVSNYEQYF. The genes are TRBV7-3 and TRBJ2-7, with 14 bases identical to TRBD2. Germline V CDR1 and CDR2: SGHTA, FQGTGA. The length of the CDR3 is 20 residues. With V trimmed by 5 bases and J by 3 bases, 18 bases remained unmatched. Variable domain in full (rest from reference TRBV7-3 and TRBJ2-7): GAGVSQTPSNKVTEKGKYVELRCDPISGHTALYWYRQSLGQGPEFLIYFQGTGAADDSGLPNDRFFAVRPEGSVSTLKIQRTERGDSAVYLCASSQVKPGLAGVSNYEQYFGPGTRLTVT.